This TCR beta chain was identified during a study of radiation and T cells in renal cell carcinoma. Study results and limitations: Without pretreatment biopsies, baseline tumor clonotype presence was undetermined.

TCRdb's copy holds only in-frame clones and misses some; the assay was immunoSEQ multiplex PCR. The sample lists 95,000 to 150,000 clones; about four fifths were seen once. About this clone itself: Its antigen remains unidentified.

Time point given: blood 2 weeks post-SBRT. Noted treatment: 15 Gy SBRT to primary tumor, nephrectomy 4 weeks later. The material was blood, obtained from a patient whose treatment included radiotherapy and nephrectomy. The receptor's source is a man in his fifties or sixties with renal cell carcinoma.

CDR3 sequence (DNA): TGTGCCAGCACAGACAGGGCTGAAGCTTTCTTT. Translated, it gives CASTDRAEAFF. The chain employs TRBV18 and TRBJ1-1; 7 bases are a match to TRBD1. Looked up from germline, CDR1 is KGHSH and CDR2 is LQKENI. Unmatched junction bases numbered 3, after V lost 8 bases and J lost 6 bases. The CDR3 is 11 amino acids.